This entry lists 6 T cell receptor beta chains sequenced from one sample in a study of blood T cells in healthy people across ages. A J-beta primer mix and a sample-barcoded 5' primer were used in a second PCR of about 7 to 12 cycles. Each CDR3 protein gets one entry after TCRdb re-called the 5' RACE reads with MiXCR. The sample shows about 540,000 distinct CDR3 sequences, about 24% of them seen only once. The same data also contributed to another study, on T cells of mothers and their children.

The source material was blood. The receptors shown here come from a boy between 10 and 17 years old in good health.

This clonotype was seen only a few times. The gene calls are TRBV28 and TRBJ1-5; no clear D. V lost 5 bases and J 0 bases, leaving 11 bases between the germline ends. This CDR3 has 15 residues. Looked up from germline, CDR1 is MDHEN and CDR2 is SYDVKM. The CDR3 sequence: CASSQQRNSNQPQHF. CDR3 nucleotides: TGTGCCAGCAGTCAACAGAGAAATAGCAATCAGCCCCAGCATTTT.

This chain's CDR3 is CASRLAGETGELFF. CDR3 DNA sequence: TGTGCCAGCCGACTAGCGGGAGAAACCGGGGAGCTGTTTTTT. J is TRBJ2-2 and V is TRBV12-3 or TRBV12-4; 12 positions agree with TRBD2. The CDR3 covers 14 residues. Germline trimming cut 8 bases from V and 5 bases from J; bases unmatched to any gene: 3.

V and J are TRBV5-1 and TRBJ2-7; D is unclear. Germline V lookup: CDR1 SGHRS, CDR2 YFSETQ. The CDR3 is 16 residues long. V lost 0 bases and J lost 2, with 15 bases in between. CDR3 residues: CASSLVFTFAAYEQYF. The CDR3 nucleotides read TGCGCCAGCAGCTTGGTCTTTACATTCGCGGCCTACGAGCAGTACTTC.

This clonotype has ten or more counts. The V gene is TRBV7-2, the J gene TRBJ2-7; 12 positions match TRBD1. CDR3 length: 14 amino acids. The ends lost 4 bases at V and 7 bases at J; junction bases unmatched: 5. Germline CDR1 reads SGHTA; CDR2 reads FQGNSA. CDR3 in DNA: TGTGCCAGCAGCTCGGGACAGGGGGCGAGGGAGCAGTACTTC. Encoded protein: CASSSGQGAREQYF.

This clonotype was recorded a few times. This chain joins TRBV9 and TRBJ2-5; TRBD2 might be the D (6 bases). The tail of the sequence fits TRBJ2-7 better, so the J call may be wrong. The CDR3 is made up of 14 amino acids. CDR1 and CDR2 from the germline V gene are SGDLS and YYNGEE. Here the CDR3 reads CASSVGGGRYEQYF. CDR3 in DNA: TGTGCCAGCAGCGTAGGTGGAGGGAGGTACGAGCAGTACTTC.

This clonotype was seen more than once but under ten times. The V and J genes are TRBV3-1 and TRBJ2-1; a possible D gene is TRBD1 (6 bases). V was cut by 3 bases and J by 7 bases, with 22 bases left in between. Germline loops: CDR1 LGHDT, CDR2 YNNKEL (reference sequence). The CDR3 length is 17 residues. The CDR3 protein is CASSHLSTGWGWNEQFF. CDR3 in DNA: TGTGCCAGCAGCCACCTCTCGACAGGTTGGGGGTGGAATGAGCAGTTCTTC.